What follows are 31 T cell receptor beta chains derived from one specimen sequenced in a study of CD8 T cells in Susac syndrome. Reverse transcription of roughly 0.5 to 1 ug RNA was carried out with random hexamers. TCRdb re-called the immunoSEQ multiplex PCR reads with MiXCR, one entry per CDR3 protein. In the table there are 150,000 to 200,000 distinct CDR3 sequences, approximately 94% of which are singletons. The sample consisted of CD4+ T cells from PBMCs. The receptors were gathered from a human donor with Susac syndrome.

The CDR3 nucleotides read TGTGCCAGCAGCTTGGTGGGGAATAGCAATCAGCCCCAGCATTTT. Protein product: CASSLVGNSNQPQHF. The chain joins TRBV5-6 to TRBJ1-5; the D is unclear. V was clipped by 0 bases and J by 0 bases, with 7 bases between them. The CDR3 loop spans 15 amino acids. Germline CDR1 is SGHDT and CDR2 is YYEEEE.

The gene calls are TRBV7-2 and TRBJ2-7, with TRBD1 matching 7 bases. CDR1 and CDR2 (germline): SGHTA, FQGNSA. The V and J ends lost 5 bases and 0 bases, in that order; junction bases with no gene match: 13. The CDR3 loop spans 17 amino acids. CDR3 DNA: TGTGCCAGCAGCGAACGACCGGGACAGCGCAGCTCCTACGAGCAGTACTTC. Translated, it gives CASSERPGQRSSYEQYF.

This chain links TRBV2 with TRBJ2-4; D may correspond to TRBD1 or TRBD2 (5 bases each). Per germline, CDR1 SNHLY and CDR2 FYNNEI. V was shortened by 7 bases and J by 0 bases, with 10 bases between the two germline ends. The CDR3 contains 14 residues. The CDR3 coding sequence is TGTGCCAGCACGGGGACGGAAGCCAAAAACATTCAGTACTTC. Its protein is CASTGTEAKNIQYF.

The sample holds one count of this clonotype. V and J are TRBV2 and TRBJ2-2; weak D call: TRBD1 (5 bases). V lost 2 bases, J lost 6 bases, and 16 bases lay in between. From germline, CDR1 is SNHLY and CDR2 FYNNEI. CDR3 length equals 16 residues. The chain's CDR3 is CASSEKSGSYSGELFF. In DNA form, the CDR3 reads TGTGCCAGCAGTGAAAAATCAGGGTCATACTCCGGGGAGCTGTTTTTT. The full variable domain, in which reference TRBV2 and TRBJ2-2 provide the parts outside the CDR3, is EPEVTQTPSHQVTQMGQEVILRCVPISNHLYFYWYRQILGQKVEFLVSFYNNEISEKSEIFDDQFSVERPDGSNFTLKIRSTKLEDSAMYFCASSEKSGSYSGELFFGEGSRLTVL.

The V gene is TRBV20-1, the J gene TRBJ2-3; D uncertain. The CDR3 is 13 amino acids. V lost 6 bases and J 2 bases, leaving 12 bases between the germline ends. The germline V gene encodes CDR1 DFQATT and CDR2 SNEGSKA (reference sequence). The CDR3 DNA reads TGCAGTGCAAGGAGCCCTGCCACAGATACGCAGTATTTT. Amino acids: CSARSPATDTQYF.

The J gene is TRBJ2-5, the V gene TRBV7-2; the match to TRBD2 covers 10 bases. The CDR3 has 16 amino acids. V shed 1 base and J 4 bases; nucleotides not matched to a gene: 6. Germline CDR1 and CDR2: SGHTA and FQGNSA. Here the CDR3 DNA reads TGTGCCAGCAGCTTAGGAGTGTCTAGCGGGGGAGAGACCCAGTACTTC. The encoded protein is CASSLGVSSGGETQYF.

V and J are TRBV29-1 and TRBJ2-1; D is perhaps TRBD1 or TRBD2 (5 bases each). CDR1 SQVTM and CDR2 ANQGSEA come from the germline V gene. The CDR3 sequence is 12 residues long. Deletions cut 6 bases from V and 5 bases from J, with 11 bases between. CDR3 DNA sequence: TGCAGCGTAGTTGGGACCAACAATGAGCAGTTCTTC. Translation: CSVVGTNNEQFF.

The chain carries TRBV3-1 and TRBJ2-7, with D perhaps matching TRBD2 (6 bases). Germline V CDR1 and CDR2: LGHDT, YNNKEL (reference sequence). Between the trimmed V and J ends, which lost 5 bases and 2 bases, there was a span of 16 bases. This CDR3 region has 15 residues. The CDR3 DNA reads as TGTGCCAGCAGCTACACCCAGACTAGGGCCTACGAGCAGTACTTC. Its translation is CASSYTQTRAYEQYF.

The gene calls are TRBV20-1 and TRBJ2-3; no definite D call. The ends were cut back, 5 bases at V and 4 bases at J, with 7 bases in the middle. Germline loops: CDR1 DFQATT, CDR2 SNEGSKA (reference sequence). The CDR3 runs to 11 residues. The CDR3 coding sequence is TGCAGTGCTGCTTTGGCAGATACGCAGTATTTT. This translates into CSAALADTQYF.

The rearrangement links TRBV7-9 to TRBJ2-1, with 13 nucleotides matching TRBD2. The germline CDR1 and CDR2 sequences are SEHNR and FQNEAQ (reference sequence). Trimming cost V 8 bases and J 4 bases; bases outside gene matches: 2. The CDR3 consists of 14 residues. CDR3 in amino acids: CASGLAGVYNEQFF. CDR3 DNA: TGTGCCAGCGGACTAGCGGGAGTTTACAATGAGCAGTTCTTC. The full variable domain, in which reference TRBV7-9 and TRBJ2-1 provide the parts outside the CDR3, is DTGVSQNPRHKITKRGQNVTFRCDPISEHNRLYWYRQTLGQGPEFLTYFQNEAQLEKSRLLSDRFSAERPKGSFSTLEIQRTEQGDSAMYLCASGLAGVYNEQFFGPGTRLTVL.

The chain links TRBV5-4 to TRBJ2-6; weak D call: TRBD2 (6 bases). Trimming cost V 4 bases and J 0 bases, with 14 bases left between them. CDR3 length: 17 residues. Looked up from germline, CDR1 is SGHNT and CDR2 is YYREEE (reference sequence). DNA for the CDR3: TGTGCCAGCAGCGTTAGCGGAGTCAGCTCTGGGGCCAACGTCCTGACTTTC. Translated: CASSVSGVSSGANVLTF.

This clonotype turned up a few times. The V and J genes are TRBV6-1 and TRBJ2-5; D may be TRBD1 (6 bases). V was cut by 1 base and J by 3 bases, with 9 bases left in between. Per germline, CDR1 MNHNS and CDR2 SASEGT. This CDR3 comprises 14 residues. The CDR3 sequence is CASSEGTDKETQYF. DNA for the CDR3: TGTGCCAGCAGTGAAGGGACAGATAAAGAGACCCAGTACTTC.

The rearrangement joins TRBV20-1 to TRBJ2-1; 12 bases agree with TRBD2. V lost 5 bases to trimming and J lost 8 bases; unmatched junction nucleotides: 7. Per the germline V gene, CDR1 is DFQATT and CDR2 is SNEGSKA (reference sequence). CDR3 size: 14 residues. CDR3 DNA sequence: TGCAGTGCTTCTGGACTAGCGGGGTCGGATGAGCAGTTCTTC. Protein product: CSASGLAGSDEQFF.

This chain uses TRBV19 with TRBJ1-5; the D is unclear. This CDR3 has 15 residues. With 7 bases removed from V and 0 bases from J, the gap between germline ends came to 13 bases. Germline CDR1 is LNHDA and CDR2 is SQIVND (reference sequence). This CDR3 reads CASNDPGFSNQPQHF. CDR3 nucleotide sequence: TGTGCCAGTAACGATCCCGGGTTTAGCAATCAGCCCCAGCATTTT.

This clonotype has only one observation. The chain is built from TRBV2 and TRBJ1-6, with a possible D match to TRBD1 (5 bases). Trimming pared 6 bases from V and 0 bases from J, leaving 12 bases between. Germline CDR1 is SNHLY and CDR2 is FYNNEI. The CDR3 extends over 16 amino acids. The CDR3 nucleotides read TGTGCCAGCAGACCAGGGACGAGCTCCTATAATTCACCCCTCCACTTT. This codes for CASRPGTSSYNSPLHF. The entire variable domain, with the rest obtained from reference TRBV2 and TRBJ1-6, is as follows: EPEVTQTPSHQVTQMGQEVILRCVPISNHLYFYWYRQILGQKVEFLVSFYNNEISEKSEIFDDQFSVERPDGSNFTLKIRSTKLEDSAMYFCASRPGTSSYNSPLHFGNGTRLTVT.

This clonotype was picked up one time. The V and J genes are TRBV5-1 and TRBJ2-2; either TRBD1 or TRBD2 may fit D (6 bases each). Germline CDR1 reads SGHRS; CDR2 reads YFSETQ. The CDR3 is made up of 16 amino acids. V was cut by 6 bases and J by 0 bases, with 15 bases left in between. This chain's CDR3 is CASKGGGNANTGELFF. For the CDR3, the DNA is TGCGCCAGCAAGGGGGGAGGCAACGCGAACACCGGGGAGCTGTTTTTT. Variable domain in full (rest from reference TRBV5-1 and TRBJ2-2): KAGVTQTPRYLIKTRGQQVTLSCSPISGHRSVSWYQQTPGQGLQFLFEYFSETQRNKGNFPGRFSGRQFSNSRSEMNVSTLELGDSALYLCASKGGGNANTGELFFGEGSRLTVL.

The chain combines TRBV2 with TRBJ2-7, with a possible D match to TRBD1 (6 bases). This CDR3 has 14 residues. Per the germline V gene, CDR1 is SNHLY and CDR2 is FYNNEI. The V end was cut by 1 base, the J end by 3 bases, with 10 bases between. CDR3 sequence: CASSEGQGFYEQYF. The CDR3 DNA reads TGTGCCAGCAGTGAAGGGCAGGGGTTCTACGAGCAGTACTTC.

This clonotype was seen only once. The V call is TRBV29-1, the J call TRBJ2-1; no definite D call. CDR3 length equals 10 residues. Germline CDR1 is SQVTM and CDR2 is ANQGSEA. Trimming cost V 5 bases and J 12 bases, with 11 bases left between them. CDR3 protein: CSVNGFRQFF. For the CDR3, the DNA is TGCAGCGTTAACGGGTTTCGGCAGTTCTTC.

The CDR3 DNA reads TGTGCCAGCAGCTTAGGCAGCCCGGGGAAAAACATTCAGTACTTC. Its protein product is CASSLGSPGKNIQYF. The J gene is TRBJ2-4, the V gene TRBV7-2, with D perhaps matching TRBD2 (5 bases). Trimming shortened V by 1 base and J by 4 bases, and 11 bases separated the two germline ends. Germline values: CDR1 SGHTA, CDR2 FQGNSA. The CDR3 has 15 amino acids.

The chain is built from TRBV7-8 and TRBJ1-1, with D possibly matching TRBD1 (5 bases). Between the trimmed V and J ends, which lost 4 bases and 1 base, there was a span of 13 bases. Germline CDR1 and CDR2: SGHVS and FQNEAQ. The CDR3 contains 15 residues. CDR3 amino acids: CASSSVTGKNTEAFF. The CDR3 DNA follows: TGTGCCAGCAGCTCAGTAACAGGCAAGAACACTGAAGCTTTCTTT.

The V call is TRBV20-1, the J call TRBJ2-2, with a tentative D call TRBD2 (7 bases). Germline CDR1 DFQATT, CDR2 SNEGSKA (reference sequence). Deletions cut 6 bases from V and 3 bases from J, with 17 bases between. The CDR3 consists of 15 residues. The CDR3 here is CSARPQGGDTGELFF. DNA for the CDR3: TGCAGTGCCAGACCCCAAGGGGGGGACACCGGGGAGCTGTTTTTT.

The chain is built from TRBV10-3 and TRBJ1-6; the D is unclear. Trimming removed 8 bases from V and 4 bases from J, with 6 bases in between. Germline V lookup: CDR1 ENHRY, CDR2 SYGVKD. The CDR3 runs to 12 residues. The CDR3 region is CAIGEYNSPLHF. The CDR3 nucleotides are TGTGCCATCGGGGAGTATAATTCACCCCTCCACTTT.

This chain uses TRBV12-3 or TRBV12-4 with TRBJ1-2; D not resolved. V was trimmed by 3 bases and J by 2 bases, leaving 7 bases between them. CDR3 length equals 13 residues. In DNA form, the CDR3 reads TGTGCCAGCAGTTTCGTCCTCAACTATGGCTACACCTTC. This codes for CASSFVLNYGYTF.

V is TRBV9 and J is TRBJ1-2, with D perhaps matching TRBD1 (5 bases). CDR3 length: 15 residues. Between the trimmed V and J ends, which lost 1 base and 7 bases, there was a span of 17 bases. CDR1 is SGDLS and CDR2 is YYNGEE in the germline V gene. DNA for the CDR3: TGTGCCAGCAGCGTAAAGGGGTTTGGGGAAGTTGGCTACACCTTC. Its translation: CASSVKGFGEVGYTF.

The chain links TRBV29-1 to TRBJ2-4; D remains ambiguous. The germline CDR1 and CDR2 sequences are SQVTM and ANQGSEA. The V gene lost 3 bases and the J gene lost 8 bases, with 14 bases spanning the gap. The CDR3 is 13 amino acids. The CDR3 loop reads CSVEIDPKDIQYF. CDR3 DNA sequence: TGCAGCGTTGAGATTGACCCTAAGGACATTCAGTACTTC.

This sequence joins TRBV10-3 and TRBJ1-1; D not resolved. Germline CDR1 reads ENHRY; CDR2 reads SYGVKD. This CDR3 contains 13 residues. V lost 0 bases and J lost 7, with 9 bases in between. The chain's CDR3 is CAISESSFDEAFF. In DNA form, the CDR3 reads TGTGCCATCAGTGAGTCCAGCTTCGATGAAGCTTTCTTT.

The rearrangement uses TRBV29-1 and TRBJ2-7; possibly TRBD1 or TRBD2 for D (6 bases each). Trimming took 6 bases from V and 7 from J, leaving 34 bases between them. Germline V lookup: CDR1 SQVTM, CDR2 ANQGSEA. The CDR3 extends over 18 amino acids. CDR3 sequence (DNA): TGCAGCGTCACCACCATAGACAGGCGGAGGGGGATTTTTGGGGAGCAGTACTTC. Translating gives CSVTTIDRRRGIFGEQYF.

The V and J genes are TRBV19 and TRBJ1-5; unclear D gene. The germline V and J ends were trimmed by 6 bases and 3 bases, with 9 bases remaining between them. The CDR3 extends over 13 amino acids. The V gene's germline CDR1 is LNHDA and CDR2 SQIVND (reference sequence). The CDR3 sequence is CASSRTLNQPQHF. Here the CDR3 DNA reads TGTGCCAGTAGCCGGACTCTCAATCAGCCCCAGCATTTT.

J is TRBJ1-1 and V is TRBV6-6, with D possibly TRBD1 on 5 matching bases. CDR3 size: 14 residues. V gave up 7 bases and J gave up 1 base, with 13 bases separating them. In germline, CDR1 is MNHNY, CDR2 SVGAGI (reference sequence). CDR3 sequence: CASKEGPSNTEAFF. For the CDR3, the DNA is TGTGCCAGCAAGGAGGGGCCGTCGAACACTGAAGCTTTCTTT.

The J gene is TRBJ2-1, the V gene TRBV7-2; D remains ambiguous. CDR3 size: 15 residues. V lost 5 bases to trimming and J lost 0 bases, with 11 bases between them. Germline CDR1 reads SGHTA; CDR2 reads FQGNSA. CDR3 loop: CASSLRRSSYNEQFF. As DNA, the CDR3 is TGTGCCAGCAGCCTGAGAAGGAGCTCCTACAATGAGCAGTTCTTC.

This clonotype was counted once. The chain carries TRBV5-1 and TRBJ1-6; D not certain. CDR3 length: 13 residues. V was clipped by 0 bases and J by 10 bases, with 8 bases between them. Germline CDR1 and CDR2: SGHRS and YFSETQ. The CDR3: CASSLEAGSPLHF. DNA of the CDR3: TGCGCCAGCAGCTTGGAGGCGGGCTCACCCCTCCACTTT. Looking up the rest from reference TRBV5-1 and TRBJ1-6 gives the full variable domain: KAGVTQTPRYLIKTRGQQVTLSCSPISGHRSVSWYQQTPGQGLQFLFEYFSETQRNKGNFPGRFSGRQFSNSRSEMNVSTLELGDSALYLCASSLEAGSPLHFGNGTRLTVT.